These T cell receptor beta chains were read from a single sample in a study of shared clonotypes between healthy human individuals. Some clones are missing from TCRdb's copy, which holds only in-frame ones; the method was immunoSEQ multiplex PCR. The data contain about 580,000 clones, about 98% of them singletons. The source material was naive CD8+ T cells sorted from blood. All receptors derive from a man aged 30-40 years in good health. CDR3s leave out the opening cysteine and the closing phenylalanine or tryptophan. The order of the fields is V gene, CDR3 protein.

>TRBV7-6
ASSGIGDNTDTQY
>TRBV27
ASREGAGGLADTQY
>TRBV27
ASSPKGTSTWYEQF
>TRBV15
ATQVGYEQY
>TRBV28
ASSLGYEQY
>TRBV27
ASSTPGRASYEQY
>TRBV7-9
ASSFPGLPSYEQY
>TRBV7-2
ASSSSPYGYEQF
>TRBV25-1
ASSDKREALSDTQY
>TRBV7-6
ASRGRTGSSGANVLT
>TRBV14
ASSLGTSGPYNEQF
>TRBV4-1
ASSQEVGGWNEQF
>TRBV27
ASSLGSTYEQY
>TRBV27
ASSPTPDREVNEQY
>TRBV11-3
ASSLGGIYNEQF
>TRBV7-9
ASDSGTSEGT
>TRBV29-1
SVTSGVRSYEQY
>TRBV7-3
ASRSGTGVLYEQY
>TRBV27
ASRVGLAEVNEQF
>TRBV7-9
ASSNPSSHEQY
>TRBV7-9
ASEIGGKYTEAF
>TRBV14
ASSQGTSGLFDEQF
>TRBV7-9
ASSSKTGAGSYEQY
>TRBV9
ASRDRRTDTQY
>TRBV7-9
ASSSPVLTDFYEQY
>TRBV29-1
SVEDQGQGDYGYT
>TRBV4-1
ASSQEQSTSLYEQY
>TRBV9
ASSGSSSGANVLT
>TRBV7-6
ASSYSRAGELF
>TRBV29-1
SVVPTGRGLETQY
>TRBV21-1
ASQKKGIQNQETQY
>TRBV11-2
ASSSRTGGHEQY
>TRBV6-6
ATKPTSYEQF
>TRBV5-1
ASSLAASGSYEQY
>TRBV6-5
ASSPQSGAEAF
>TRBV15
ATSRDRATNTEAF
>TRBV9
ASSNIGGLDTQY
>TRBV5-1
ASSLSGYEQY
>TRBV5-4
ASSVRAGAASYNEQF
>TRBV27
ASSLGTRPSNQPQH
>TRBV6-1
ASSYRTGADGYT
>TRBV27
ASSLSRVDIQY
>TRBV5-6
ASSLHPGLAGGGTDTQY
>TRBV7-2
ASSLVLASGSGPDTQY
>TRBV28
ASSPDEMTGGRSYEQY
>TRBV27
ASGVWNTEAF
>TRBV19
ASSLAGDTDTQY
>TRBV7-8
ASSPRGQGYLETQY
>TRBV10-3
AISRTGGADEQY
>TRBV7-9
ASSFPPGLLQEQY
>TRBV20-1
SASAEIEQY
>TRBV10-3
AIRPATEKAEQY
>TRBV5-1
ASAGTSGYNEQF